These T cell receptor beta chains were read from a single sample in a study of graft-versus-host responses after intestinal transplantation. No antigen has been identified for these receptors. Sequencing used immunoSEQ multiplex PCR; TCRdb keeps in-frame clones, though not all of them. The table includes roughly 120,000 clones, 85% to 95% detected once. Sequences were derived from unstimulated CD8+ T cells sorted from spleen or lymph node cells, sampled before intestinal transplant. These TCRs come from a human donor who received an intestinal transplant. The CDR3 runs from the conserved cysteine through the conserved F or W. The D gene is left open where the match is weak. Size is omitted from some rows. Given values are once, few, many or a class for expanded clones.

v_call	d_call	j_call	clone_size	cdr3_nt	cdr3_aa
TRBV27	.	TRBJ2-1	.	TGTGCCAGCAGTTGGGGACGGGGCAATGAGCAGTTCTTC	CASSWGRGNEQFF
TRBV9	.	TRBJ2-1	.	TGTGCCAGCAGCCCGACCGGGGGGCCCAGCTCCTACAATGAGCAGTTCTTC	CASSPTGGPSSYNEQFF
TRBV21-1	.	TRBJ1-3	.	TGTGCCAGCAGCATCACCGACCCTGGAAACACCATATATTTT	CASSITDPGNTIYF
TRBV9	.	TRBJ1-6	.	TGTGCCAGCAGCGTAGTTGGGGGGGGTTCACCCCTCCACTTT	CASSVVGGGSPLHF
TRBV9	.	TRBJ2-5	once	TGTGCCAGCAGCCCCACCGGGGCGGGGGCGCCCCAAGAGACCCAGTACTTC	CASSPTGAGAPQETQYF
TRBV7-9	.	TRBJ1-3	.	TGTGCCAGCAGCTTACCTTATAAGGGGAGGAGAAACACCATATATTTT	CASSLPYKGRRNTIYF
TRBV7-8	TRBD1	TRBJ2-1	once	TGTGCCAGCAGCTTAGGGCAGGGGGTTGACTACAATGAGCAGTTCTTC	CASSLGQGVDYNEQFF
TRBV11-2	.	TRBJ1-3	.	TGTGCCAGCAGCTTAGAAGCGGGGGCTGGAAACACCATATATTTT	CASSLEAGAGNTIYF
TRBV19	TRBD1	TRBJ2-7	.	TGTGCCAGTTCGGGGGACAGGCTTAACGAGCAGTACTTC	CASSGDRLNEQYF
TRBV6-1	.	TRBJ2-7	.	TGTGCCAGCAAGGGTCTCTACGAGCAGTACTTC	CASKGLYEQYF
TRBV7-6	.	TRBJ1-3	.	TGTGCCAGCACTCCCCATCTACGACAGGTCCACAGCTCTGGAAACACCATATATTTT	CASTPHLRQVHSSGNTIYF
TRBV19	.	TRBJ1-5	.	TGTGCCAGTAGTATAATCGGGTTTCGCAATCAGCCCCAGCATTTT	CASSIIGFRNQPQHF
TRBV6-1	TRBD1	TRBJ1-1	.	TGTGCCAGCAGTGCAGGGGGCGCGGGGACTGAAGCTTTCTTT	CASSAGGAGTEAFF
TRBV5-1	.	TRBJ1-5	.	TGCGCCAGCAGCTTGGGTGTTACTGGCAATCAGCCCCAGCATTTT	CASSLGVTGNQPQHF
TRBV9	TRBD1	TRBJ2-7	.	TGTGCCAGCAGCCCCCGGACAGGGGGCGACGAGCAGTACTTC	CASSPRTGGDEQYF
TRBV19	TRBD2	TRBJ2-1	.	TGTGCCAGTAGTATAGATCTAAGGGGACTAGCGTTAGCGGGAGTGTTCTTC	CASSIDLRGLALAGVFF
TRBV29-1	TRBD2	TRBJ2-1	.	TGCAGCGTCGCCGGGACTAGTTACAATGAGCAGTTCTTC	CSVAGTSYNEQFF
TRBV4-3	.	TRBJ2-7	.	TGCGCCAGCAGCCAAGCGATCAGCTACGAGCAGTACTTC	CASSQAISYEQYF
TRBV7-3	.	TRBJ2-1	.	TGTGCCAGCAGCTTAGAGGGAGGCTCCTACAATGAGCAGTTCTTC	CASSLEGGSYNEQFF
TRBV28	TRBD1	TRBJ2-2	.	TGTGCCAGCAGTCCCGCCACAGGGGGTACTACCGGGGAGCTGTTTTTT	CASSPATGGTTGELFF
TRBV9	TRBD1	TRBJ2-7	.	TGTGCCAGCAGCGTCGCCGGGACAGGGCCCTACGAGCAGTACTTC	CASSVAGTGPYEQYF
TRBV4-1	.	TRBJ2-7	.	TGCGCCAGCAGCCAAGTGCCCGTATCCGAGCAGTACTTC	CASSQVPVSEQYF
TRBV28	.	TRBJ2-7	.	TGTGCCAGCAGTGAAGGGCTCGAGCAGTACTTC	CASSEGLEQYF
TRBV7-9	TRBD1	TRBJ1-3	few	TGTGCCAGCAGCTTCCGACAGGGGGCTGGAAACACCATATATTTT	CASSFRQGAGNTIYF
TRBV10-3	TRBD2	TRBJ2-7	.	TGTGCCATCAGTGAAAGGGCGGGCGGGAGCTCCTACGAGCAGTACTTC	CAISERAGGSSYEQYF
TRBV10-3	.	TRBJ2-1	.	TGTGCCATCAGCCTACCGGGACACTTGGGACTGTCCCCCTACTACAATGAGCAGTTCTTC	CAISLPGHLGLSPYYNEQFF
TRBV5-4	TRBD1	TRBJ2-7	once	TGTGCCAGCAGCTTGGGACAGGGCGACTACGAGCAGTACTTC	CASSLGQGDYEQYF
TRBV9	TRBD1	TRBJ2-2	.	TGTGCCAGCAGCGCGACAGGGGGAGACACCGGGGAGCTGTTTTTT	CASSATGGDTGELFF
TRBV7-9	TRBD2	TRBJ2-1	.	TGTGCCAGCAGCTTACCGCGGGAGAAGACACACAATGAGCAGTTCTTC	CASSLPREKTHNEQFF
TRBV19	TRBD1	TRBJ2-7	once	TGTGCCAGTACCGCGGGACAGGGAGCGAACTACGAGCAGTACTTC	CASTAGQGANYEQYF
TRBV7-9	.	TRBJ2-2	.	TGTGCCAGCAGCCCACAAGGGAGCGCGAACACCGGGGAGCTGTTTTTT	CASSPQGSANTGELFF
TRBV4-3	TRBD2	TRBJ2-1	.	TGCGCCAGCAGCCAAGCTCCTTGGACTAGCGGGAGGTTTGAGCAGTTCTTC	CASSQAPWTSGRFEQFF
TRBV7-3	.	TRBJ2-7	.	TGTGCCAGCAGCGAGGGACACTCATCCTACGAGCAGTACTTC	CASSEGHSSYEQYF
TRBV4-1	TRBD1	TRBJ1-6	.	TGCGCCAGCAGCCAAGCGACAGGGGGTAATTCACCCCTCCACTTT	CASSQATGGNSPLHF
TRBV7-9	.	TRBJ2-7	.	TGTGCCAGCAGCCGGGACACAACCTACGAGCAGTACTTC	CASSRDTTYEQYF
TRBV6-5	.	TRBJ2-4	once	TGTGCCAGCAGGCTGGAGTACCGTGTTCAGTACTTC	CASRLEYRVQYF
TRBV28	.	TRBJ2-7	.	TGTGCCAGCAGTTATGGACGGATTAACTACGAGCAGTACTTC	CASSYGRINYEQYF
TRBV5-1	.	TRBJ2-7	.	TGCGCCAGCAGCTTCAGGGGTAACTACGAGCAGTACTTC	CASSFRGNYEQYF
TRBV14	.	TRBJ1-2	.	TGTGCCAGCAGCCTAGGGCCGTTCTATGGCTACACCTTC	CASSLGPFYGYTF
TRBV7-8	TRBD2	TRBJ2-7	.	TGTGCCAGCAGCTTCAGACTAGCGGGAATAACCTACGAGCAGTACTTC	CASSFRLAGITYEQYF
TRBV2	.	TRBJ1-1	.	TGTGCCAGCAGGGAGGACAGTCTCACTGAAGCTTTCTTT	CASREDSLTEAFF
TRBV9	TRBD2	TRBJ2-3	.	TGTGCCAGCAGCCCCACTAGCGGGAGGGCCTTTAGCACAGATACGCAGTATTTT	CASSPTSGRAFSTDTQYF
TRBV28	.	TRBJ1-1	.	TGTGCCAGCAGTCTCGGACACTCGAACACTGAAGCTTTCTTT	CASSLGHSNTEAFF
TRBV19	.	TRBJ1-1	.	TGTGCCAGTAGTATACTGGACGAGGCGGCTGAAGCTTTCTTT	CASSILDEAAEAFF
TRBV9	.	TRBJ2-1	.	TGTGCCAGCAGCACCCGGCTGTTCTTC	CASSTRLFF
TRBV28	.	TRBJ2-3	.	TGTGCCAGCAGTTTGGGATCAACTAGCACAGATACGCAGTATTTT	CASSLGSTSTDTQYF
TRBV6-6	.	TRBJ1-1	.	TGTGCCAGCAGTGAGCGCCCATACGCTGAAGCTTTCTTT	CASSERPYAEAFF
TRBV9	TRBD2	TRBJ2-1	.	TGTGCCAGCAGCGTAGGGGAGGGGTACTACAATGAGCAGTTCTTC	CASSVGEGYYNEQFF
TRBV5-6	TRBD2	TRBJ2-7	once	TGTGCCAGCAGCCAGCGTGGGGGAGGGAGGGACGAGCAGTACTTC	CASSQRGGGRDEQYF
TRBV4-1	.	TRBJ2-7	.	TGCGCCAGCAGCCAGGTGGGCAGAACCTACGAGCAGTACTTC	CASSQVGRTYEQYF
TRBV6-5	TRBD1	TRBJ2-7	few	TGTGCCAGCAGTTACTCACCGACAGGGATCTACGAGCAGTACTTC	CASSYSPTGIYEQYF
TRBV6-5	TRBD2	TRBJ2-1	.	TGTGCCAGCAGTTACTCTTGGACTAGCGGCCTACAGGTGCAGTTCTTC	CASSYSWTSGLQVQFF
TRBV4-1	.	TRBJ1-5	.	TGCGCCAGCACCCCAAGTCAGGGTTCCAATCAGCCCCAGCATTTT	CASTPSQGSNQPQHF
TRBV28	.	TRBJ2-5	.	TGTGCCAGCAGTCTAGTGGGCCAAGAGACCCAGTACTTC	CASSLVGQETQYF